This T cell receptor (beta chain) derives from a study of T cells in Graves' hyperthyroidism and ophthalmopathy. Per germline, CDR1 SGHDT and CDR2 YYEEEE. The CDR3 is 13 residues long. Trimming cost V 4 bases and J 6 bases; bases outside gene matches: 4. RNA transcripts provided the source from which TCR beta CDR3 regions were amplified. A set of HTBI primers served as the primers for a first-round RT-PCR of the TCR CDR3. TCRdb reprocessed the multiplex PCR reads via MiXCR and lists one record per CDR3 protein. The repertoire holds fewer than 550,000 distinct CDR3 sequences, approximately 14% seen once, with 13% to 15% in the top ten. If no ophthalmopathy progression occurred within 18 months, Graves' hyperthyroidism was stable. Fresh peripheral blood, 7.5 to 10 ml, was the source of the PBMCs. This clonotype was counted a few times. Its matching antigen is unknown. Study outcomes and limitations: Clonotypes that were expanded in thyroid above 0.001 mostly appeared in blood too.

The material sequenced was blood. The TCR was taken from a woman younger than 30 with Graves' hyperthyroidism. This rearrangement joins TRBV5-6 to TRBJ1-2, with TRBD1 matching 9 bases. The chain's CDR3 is CASSEDRGDGYTF. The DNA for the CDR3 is TGTGCCAGCAGCGAGGACAGGGGAGATGGCTACACCTTC. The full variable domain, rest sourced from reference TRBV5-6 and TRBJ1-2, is DAGVTQSPTHLIKTRGQQVTLRCSPKSGHDTVSWYQQALGQGPQFIFQYYEEEERQRGNFPDRFSGHQFPNYSSELNVNALLLGDSALYLCASSEDRGDGYTFGSGTRLTVV.